The clone carrying this T cell receptor beta chain was observed at least ten times. Its antigen is not known. The entry originates in a study of T cells in Graves' hyperthyroidism and ophthalmopathy. Notes on the study in general: Ophthalmopathy, as predicted by the model, came a median 6.5 months after the prediction. Most thyroid clonotypes that were expanded above 0.001 also turned up in blood.

Amplified TCR beta CDR3 regions came from RNA transcripts. The HTBI set primed first-round TCR CDR3 RT-PCR. TCRdb called the multiplex PCR reads again in MiXCR, with one record for every CDR3 protein. The sample holds a few hundred thousand distinct CDR3 sequences, 12% to 15% seen once. CDR1 MNHNS and CDR2 SASEGT come from the germline V gene. The CDR3 sequence is 15 residues long. V was cut by 6 bases and J by 3 bases, with 17 bases left in between. Lactation, pregnancy, other autoimmune disease or uncontrolled infection excluded patients. Orbital computed tomography and thyroid ultrasound, together with serum TRAb and thyroxine and clinical symptoms, were used for diagnoses.

The sequenced material came from blood. The chain links TRBV6-1 to TRBJ1-2, with a possible D match to TRBD1 (5 bases). The sequence was obtained from a woman aged 55-69 years with Graves' ophthalmopathy. The CDR3 DNA sequence: TGTGCCAGCAGACGAACAGGAAACCGGGACTATGGCTACACCTTC. As protein: CASRRTGNRDYGYTF.